This paragraph reports one T cell receptor beta chain. As yet, its antigen is unknown. The data were obtained in a study of T cell repertoires in cytomegalovirus infection. TCRdb re-analysed the reads in MiXCR, keeping a single row per CDR3 protein. Seen here are 500,000 to 600,000 distinct CDR3 sequences, 16% observed once, and the top ten hold about 24%. Germline lookup yields CDR1 SGHVS and CDR2 FNYEAQ. The CDR3 contains 15 residues. V gave up 1 base and J gave up 4 bases; unmatched junction bases: 5. Study observations and caveats: CMV-specific TCR beta clonotypes restricted by HLA-C were the ones dominating the ex vivo response.

Sequencing input: CD8+ T cells from PBMCs. The chain recombines TRBV7-6 with TRBJ1-1; 8 positions match TRBD1. The source of this sequence is a human donor in good health (CMV status not recorded). Some clones in this sample may be carry-over from other donors' samples. This CDR3 reads CASSLDRGWGTEAFF. In DNA, the CDR3 is TGTGCCAGCAGCTTAGACAGGGGGTGGGGCACTGAAGCTTTCTTT.